Listed here are 4 T cell receptor beta chains from one sample, sequenced in a study of regulatory T cells in long-lasting Graves disease. Documented time point: newly diagnosed GD, antithyroid drugs for less than 3 months. PBMCs were the source of the RNA used for TCR sequencing. Building the TCR beta libraries relied on iRepertoire HTBI primers, and CDR3 regions underwent Arm-PCR. TCRdb re-analysed the multiplex PCR reads in MiXCR, keeping a single row per CDR3 protein. In the table there are about 210,000 distinct CDR3 sequences, less than 20% of which are singletons. The sample was also reused in another study, on T cells in Graves' hyperthyroidism and ophthalmopathy.

Sequenced material: peripheral blood mononuclear cells (PBMCs), taken at new diagnosis, from a patient treated with antithyroid drugs. The receptors were sampled from a woman aged 25 to 39 with Graves disease.

CDR3 sequence reads: CASSLLGWGNTEAFF. The CDR3 DNA reads TGTGCCAGCAGTTTGTTAGGGTGGGGGAACACTGAAGCTTTCTTT. V gene TRBV12-3 or TRBV12-4 combines with J gene TRBJ1-1; no clear D. V shed 3 bases and J shed 1 base, with 12 bases lying between them. The CDR3 contains 15 residues.

The gene calls are TRBV2 and TRBJ1-6; D not resolved. Germline V gives CDR1 SNHLY, CDR2 FYNNEI. Trimming left V 4 bases short and J 5 bases short, with 12 bases between. The CDR3 sequence is 15 residues long. The CDR3 sequence is CASSVLGRNNSPLHF. The CDR3 DNA reads TGTGCCAGCAGTGTTTTGGGCAGAAATAATTCACCCCTCCACTTT.

This clonotype has a count of ten or more. The gene calls are TRBV28 and TRBJ2-1; D is perhaps TRBD2 (7 bases). Trimming took 6 bases from V and 7 from J, leaving 25 bases between them. CDR1 and CDR2 (germline): MDHEN, SYDVKM. The CDR3 runs to 17 residues. CDR3 in amino acids: CASRQQVSGGRVNEQFF. The CDR3 DNA follows: TGTGCCAGCAGACAACAAGTGTCGGGGGGCCGGGTGAATGAGCAGTTCTTC.

This clonotype occurred many times. V is TRBV20-1 and J is TRBJ1-5; perhaps TRBD1 as D (5 bases). The CDR3 runs 15 residues. Germline assignment: CDR1 DFQATT and CDR2 SNEGSKA (reference sequence). V lost 2 bases and J lost 5, with 16 bases in between. CDR3 loop: CSARSAGGKYQPQHF. CDR3 nucleotide sequence: TGCAGTGCTAGATCGGCGGGGGGGAAGTATCAGCCCCAGCATTTT.